Listed below are T cell receptor beta chains from one sample, sequenced in a study of blood T cells in healthy people across ages. TCRdb reprocessed the 5' RACE reads with MiXCR, giving one entry per CDR3 protein. The data hold about a million distinct CDR3 sequences, with around two fifths observed a single time. Sequencing was performed on blood. The source is a man between 18 and 29 years old in good health. The CDR3 runs from the conserved cysteine through the conserved F or W. The order of the fields is clone size, V gene, D gene, J gene, CDR3 DNA, CDR3 protein. A D gene is named only where the DNA matches it firmly. Some rows mark clone size as missing; the rest say once, few, many or name a class of expanded clone.

clone_size: NA
v_call: TRBV12-3/TRBV12-4
d_call: NA
j_call: TRBJ1-1
cdr3_nt: TGTGCCAGCGGTCTAGGGGAGAGCACTGAAGCTTTCTTT
cdr3_aa: CASGLGESTEAFF

clone_size: NA
v_call: TRBV5-1
d_call: NA
j_call: TRBJ2-6
cdr3_nt: TGCGCCAGCAGCTTGGGACCAACTGGGGCCAACGTCCTGACTTTC
cdr3_aa: CASSLGPTGANVLTF

clone_size: NA
v_call: TRBV2
d_call: NA
j_call: TRBJ2-1
cdr3_nt: TGTGCCAGCAGCTTGCGGAGGTCCAATGAGCAGTTCTTC
cdr3_aa: CASSLRRSNEQFF

clone_size: NA
v_call: TRBV20-1
d_call: NA
j_call: TRBJ2-3
cdr3_nt: TGCAGTGCTAGGGCCCCTAGCACAGATACGCAGTATTTT
cdr3_aa: CSARAPSTDTQYF

clone_size: NA
v_call: TRBV7-2
d_call: NA
j_call: TRBJ2-5
cdr3_nt: TGTGCCAGCAGCCAGGACAGTCCTTTGGAGACCCAGTACTTC
cdr3_aa: CASSQDSPLETQYF

clone_size: few
v_call: TRBV5-1
d_call: TRBD1
j_call: TRBJ2-1
cdr3_nt: TGCGCCAGCACGAGGGACAGGGCCAATGAGCAGTTCTTC
cdr3_aa: CASTRDRANEQFF

clone_size: few
v_call: TRBV12-3/TRBV12-4
d_call: NA
j_call: TRBJ2-5
cdr3_nt: TGTGCCAGCACCATAGGGGAGTACGGGACCCAGTACTTC
cdr3_aa: CASTIGEYGTQYF

clone_size: few
v_call: TRBV6-5
d_call: NA
j_call: TRBJ2-3
cdr3_nt: TGTGCCAGCAGCTCCACAGGGCCTAGCACAGATACGCAGTATTTT
cdr3_aa: CASSSTGPSTDTQYF

clone_size: few
v_call: TRBV9
d_call: NA
j_call: TRBJ1-2
cdr3_nt: TGTGCCAGTACGGGTGGGACCTATGGCTACACCTTC
cdr3_aa: CASTGGTYGYTF

clone_size: NA
v_call: TRBV6-5
d_call: NA
j_call: TRBJ1-6
cdr3_nt: TGTGCCAGCAGTTCTTCAGGGACCCTGAATTCACCCCTCCACTTT
cdr3_aa: CASSSSGTLNSPLHF

clone_size: NA
v_call: TRBV5-6
d_call: NA
j_call: TRBJ2-3
cdr3_nt: TGTGCCAGCAGCTCGGTGGACCTCCGGGATACGCAGTATTTT
cdr3_aa: CASSSVDLRDTQYF

clone_size: NA
v_call: TRBV20-1
d_call: TRBD1
j_call: TRBJ1-2
cdr3_nt: TGCAGTGCGAGGACAGGGGAGGGGAGAGGTGACACCTTC
cdr3_aa: CSARTGEGRGDTF

clone_size: few
v_call: TRBV20-1
d_call: NA
j_call: TRBJ1-1
cdr3_nt: TGCAGTGCGGAGCAGCTGAACACTGAAGCTTTCTTT
cdr3_aa: CSAEQLNTEAFF

clone_size: NA
v_call: TRBV4-3
d_call: NA
j_call: TRBJ2-1
cdr3_nt: TGCGCCAGCAGCCGTCGAGAGGGGGGGGAGTACAATGAGCAGTTCTTC
cdr3_aa: CASSRREGGEYNEQFF

clone_size: NA
v_call: TRBV3-1
d_call: TRBD1
j_call: TRBJ1-2
cdr3_nt: TGTGCCAGCAGCCAAGTCTTGACAGGGGATGGCGGCTACACCTTC
cdr3_aa: CASSQVLTGDGGYTF

clone_size: NA
v_call: TRBV18
d_call: NA
j_call: TRBJ2-5
cdr3_nt: TGTGCCAGCTCACCACTTAGCCGGGAGACCCAGTACTTC
cdr3_aa: CASSPLSRETQYF

clone_size: NA
v_call: TRBV2
d_call: NA
j_call: TRBJ1-1
cdr3_nt: TGTGCCAGCATTGACAGATACACTGAAGCTTTCTTT
cdr3_aa: CASIDRYTEAFF

clone_size: NA
v_call: TRBV5-1
d_call: NA
j_call: TRBJ2-3
cdr3_nt: TGCGCCAGCAGCCTATTCGGCGGGGACGATGGAGATATGCAGTATTTT
cdr3_aa: CASSLFGGDDGDMQYF

clone_size: few
v_call: TRBV4-3
d_call: NA
j_call: TRBJ2-7
cdr3_nt: TGCGCCAGCAGCCAAGACCGAGAAGGTGAGCAGTACTTC
cdr3_aa: CASSQDREGEQYF

clone_size: few
v_call: TRBV5-1
d_call: NA
j_call: TRBJ1-4
cdr3_nt: TGCGCCAGCAGCGTGGGACCGCTAGCAACTAATGAAAAACTGTTTTTT
cdr3_aa: CASSVGPLATNEKLFF

clone_size: NA
v_call: TRBV29-1
d_call: NA
j_call: TRBJ2-1
cdr3_nt: TGCAGCGTTGCACAGGTTCAGTTTAGCCCTCCGAATGAGCAGTTCTTC
cdr3_aa: CSVAQVQFSPPNEQFF

clone_size: NA
v_call: TRBV3-1
d_call: NA
j_call: TRBJ2-3
cdr3_nt: TGTGCCAGCAGCCAAGATCTTAATTCAGATACGCAGTATTTT
cdr3_aa: CASSQDLNSDTQYF

clone_size: NA
v_call: TRBV7-2
d_call: TRBD2
j_call: TRBJ2-1
cdr3_nt: TGTGCCAGCAGCCCCTTAGCGGGGGTAGGGAATGAGCAGTTCTTC
cdr3_aa: CASSPLAGVGNEQFF

clone_size: NA
v_call: TRBV4-1
d_call: NA
j_call: TRBJ2-5
cdr3_nt: TGCACCAGCAGCCAAGATTCTGTCTTCCAAGAGACCCAGTACTTC
cdr3_aa: CTSSQDSVFQETQYF

clone_size: few
v_call: TRBV20-1
d_call: TRBD1
j_call: TRBJ1-1
cdr3_nt: TGCAGTGCTAGGACAGGGTGGTATGGGAACACTGAAGCTTTCTTT
cdr3_aa: CSARTGWYGNTEAFF

clone_size: NA
v_call: TRBV15
d_call: NA
j_call: TRBJ1-2
cdr3_nt: TGTGCCACCACCGCACAGGGAAACTATGGCTACATCTTC
cdr3_aa: CATTAQGNYGYIF

clone_size: NA
v_call: TRBV2
d_call: NA
j_call: TRBJ2-5
cdr3_nt: TGTGCCAGCAGGGGAGGCAGAACGGAGACCCAGTACTTC
cdr3_aa: CASRGGRTETQYF

clone_size: NA
v_call: TRBV20-1
d_call: NA
j_call: TRBJ2-1
cdr3_nt: TGCAGTGCTAGCCGACAGACCTCCTACAATGAGCAGTTCTTC
cdr3_aa: CSASRQTSYNEQFF

clone_size: many
v_call: TRBV29-1
d_call: NA
j_call: TRBJ1-1
cdr3_nt: TGCAGCGGCCATACAGCGCTGAACACTGAAGCTTTCTTT
cdr3_aa: CSGHTALNTEAFF

clone_size: few
v_call: TRBV10-3
d_call: NA
j_call: TRBJ1-2
cdr3_nt: TGTGCCATCAGTGAGCGGGACACTGGTAACTATGGCTACACCTTC
cdr3_aa: CAISERDTGNYGYTF

clone_size: NA
v_call: TRBV5-1
d_call: NA
j_call: TRBJ2-3
cdr3_nt: TGCGCCAGCAGCTTGGGCCTACTGGGGGGCGCGACAGATACGCAGTATTTT
cdr3_aa: CASSLGLLGGATDTQYF

clone_size: NA
v_call: TRBV28
d_call: NA
j_call: TRBJ1-1
cdr3_nt: TGTGCCAGCAGTTTTCATCGCCCTGGGAACACTGAAGCTTTCTTT
cdr3_aa: CASSFHRPGNTEAFF

clone_size: NA
v_call: TRBV2
d_call: NA
j_call: TRBJ2-3
cdr3_nt: TGTGTCAGCAGTAGGGGGTTCACAGATACGCAGTATTTT
cdr3_aa: CVSSRGFTDTQYF

clone_size: NA
v_call: TRBV20-1
d_call: NA
j_call: TRBJ1-5
cdr3_nt: TGCAGTGCTCTCCGTCTTAGGGGACCGTCCAATCAGCCCCAGCATTTT
cdr3_aa: CSALRLRGPSNQPQHF

clone_size: NA
v_call: TRBV12-3/TRBV12-4
d_call: NA
j_call: TRBJ1-2
cdr3_nt: TGTGCCAGCAGTGTAGCCGGCTCTGGCTACACCTTC
cdr3_aa: CASSVAGSGYTF

clone_size: NA
v_call: TRBV7-7
d_call: TRBD2
j_call: TRBJ2-2
cdr3_nt: TGTGCTAGCAGCTCGACTAGCCAGAACACCGGGGAGCTGTTTTTT
cdr3_aa: CASSSTSQNTGELFF

clone_size: NA
v_call: TRBV5-1
d_call: TRBD1
j_call: TRBJ1-4
cdr3_nt: TGCGCCAGCAGCCCTCACAACAGGGGGCAGAATGAAAAACTGTTTTTT
cdr3_aa: CASSPHNRGQNEKLFF

clone_size: NA
v_call: TRBV5-1
d_call: NA
j_call: TRBJ1-1
cdr3_nt: TGCGCCAGCAGCTTGGAGCTTACAGGGCTTGAAGCTTTCTTT
cdr3_aa: CASSLELTGLEAFF

clone_size: NA
v_call: TRBV2
d_call: NA
j_call: TRBJ1-2
cdr3_nt: TGTGCCAGCAGTAGTGAGTCAGGGCATGGCTACACCTTC
cdr3_aa: CASSSESGHGYTF

clone_size: few
v_call: TRBV9
d_call: NA
j_call: TRBJ1-2
cdr3_nt: TGTGCCAGCAGCGTGTTTAACTATGGCTACACCTTC
cdr3_aa: CASSVFNYGYTF

clone_size: NA
v_call: TRBV27
d_call: TRBD1
j_call: TRBJ2-7
cdr3_nt: TGTGCCAGCACGGGGCAGGGGGCCTACAATGAGCAGTACTTC
cdr3_aa: CASTGQGAYNEQYF

clone_size: few
v_call: TRBV20-1
d_call: TRBD1
j_call: TRBJ1-2
cdr3_nt: TGCAGTGCCTATATGTCGGGACAGCGAGGAGCTAACTATGGCTACACCTTC
cdr3_aa: CSAYMSGQRGANYGYTF

clone_size: few
v_call: TRBV24-1
d_call: NA
j_call: TRBJ2-5
cdr3_nt: TGTGCCACCAGTGACGCGACCTCCGAAAGACGAGAGACCCAGTACTTC
cdr3_aa: CATSDATSERRETQYF

clone_size: NA
v_call: TRBV14
d_call: NA
j_call: TRBJ2-3
cdr3_nt: TGTGCCAGCAGCCCTTACGGGGGAAACACGCAGTATTTT
cdr3_aa: CASSPYGGNTQYF

clone_size: NA
v_call: TRBV2
d_call: NA
j_call: TRBJ2-7
cdr3_nt: TGTGCCAGCAGTGTTCAGGCTTACTACGAGCAGTACTTC
cdr3_aa: CASSVQAYYEQYF